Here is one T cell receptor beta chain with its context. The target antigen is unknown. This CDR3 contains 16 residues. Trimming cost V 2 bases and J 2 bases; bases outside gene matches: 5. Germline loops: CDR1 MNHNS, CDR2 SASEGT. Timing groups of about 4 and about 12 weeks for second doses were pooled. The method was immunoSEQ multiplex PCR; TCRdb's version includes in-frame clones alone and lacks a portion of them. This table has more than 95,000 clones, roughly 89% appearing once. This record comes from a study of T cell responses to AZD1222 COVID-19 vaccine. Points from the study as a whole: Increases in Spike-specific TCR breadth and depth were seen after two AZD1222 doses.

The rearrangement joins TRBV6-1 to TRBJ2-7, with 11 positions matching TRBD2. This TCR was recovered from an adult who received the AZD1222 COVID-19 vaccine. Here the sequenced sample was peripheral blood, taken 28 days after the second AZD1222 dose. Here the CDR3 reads CASSETPGLAAYEQYF. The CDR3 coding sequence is TGTGCCAGCAGTGAAACCCCGGGACTAGCGGCCTACGAGCAGTACTTC.